One and the same sample provided the 6 T cell receptor beta chains below, sequenced in a study of blood T cell repertoires in COVID-19. The data were produced by immunoSEQ multiplex PCR, yet TCRdb's version contains in-frame clones alone and is incomplete. The sample holds roughly 38,000 clones, around 85% seen once. Sequencing was performed on peripheral blood. All receptors come from a human donor in a cohort sampled during active COVID-19.

The J gene is TRBJ1-4, the V gene TRBV15; no clear D gene. The CDR3 contains 14 residues. The V end lost 0 bases, the J end lost 7 bases, and 9 bases lay between the germline ends. The germline CDR1 and CDR2 sequences are LNHNV and YYDKDF (reference sequence). Here the CDR3 DNA reads TGTGCCACCAGCAGAGATCAGGCATCTGAAAAACTGTTTTTT. It codes for CATSRDQASEKLFF.

The rearrangement uses TRBV2 and TRBJ1-2; 7 bases align to TRBD1. The CDR3 totals 12 residues. Trimming cost V 8 bases and J 4 bases; bases outside gene matches: 4. Germline V gives CDR1 SNHLY, CDR2 FYNNEI. Here the CDR3 DNA reads TGTGCCAGCGGGGGGACAGCCTATGGCTACACCTTC. It specifies CASGGTAYGYTF. The entire variable domain, with the rest obtained from reference TRBV2 and TRBJ1-2, is as follows: EPEVTQTPSHQVTQMGQEVILRCVPISNHLYFYWYRQILGQKVEFLVSFYNNEISEKSEIFDDQFSVERPDGSNFTLKIRSTKLEDSAMYFCASGGTAYGYTFGSGTRLTVV.

The V and J genes are TRBV19 and TRBJ2-7; no clear D gene. Germline V gene sequence: CDR1 LNHDA, CDR2 SQIVND (reference sequence). This CDR3 has 14 amino acids. V was pared by 5 bases and J by 0 bases, with 11 bases between. The CDR3 DNA reads TGTGCCAGTAGTGCTAGGCTTTCCTCCTACGAGCAGTACTTC. Its protein is CASSARLSSYEQYF.

The J gene is TRBJ1-3, the V gene TRBV5-6, with TRBD1 as a possible D gene (6 bases). The CDR3 spans 18 residues. V gave up 5 bases and J gave up 1 base, with 22 bases separating them. Germline CDR1 reads SGHDT; CDR2 reads YYEEEE. CDR3 DNA: TGTGCCAGCAGGGGGACAAGTAGCGGGTGGTATTCTGGAAACACCATATATTTT. Translated, it gives CASRGTSSGWYSGNTIYF.

This clone was observed a single time. This rearrangement joins TRBV18 to TRBJ2-2, with 7 bases that match TRBD1. This CDR3 is 15 amino acids long. Per germline, CDR1 KGHSH and CDR2 LQKENI. J gave up 3 bases and V 6 bases, and 7 bases lay outside the gene matches. CDR3 region: CASSQSGTDTGELFF. CDR3 nucleotide sequence: TGTGCCAGCTCTCAATCCGGGACAGACACCGGGGAGCTGTTTTTT.

The chain employs TRBV4-1 and TRBJ2-3; 12 nucleotides align to TRBD2. The V gene's germline CDR1 is MGHRA and CDR2 YSYEKL. The CDR3 has 13 residues. After removal of 4 bases from V and 13 bases from J, the junction contained 6 bases not matched to a gene. CDR3 DNA sequence: TGCGCCAGCAGCCGGACTAGCGGGGACCGGGAGTATTTT. Its protein is CASSRTSGDREYF.